These 26 T cell receptor beta chains came from one sample sequenced in a study of ipilimumab plus nivolumab after autologous stem cell transplantation. Using immunoSEQ multiplex PCR, the repertoire was profiled, and TCRdb retains in-frame clones only, with some absent. The sample lists more than 15,000 clones, around four fifths occurring once. Specimen: PBMCs, collected in a trial of ipilimumab plus nivolumab as post-transplant consolidation. The source of these receptors is a male donor with diffuse large B-cell lymphoma.

Relative to its sample, this clone is medium-sized. This rearrangement joins TRBV18 to TRBJ2-7; D gene ambiguous. The length of the CDR3 is 11 residues. Trimming took 5 bases from V and 5 from J, leaving 7 bases between them. Germline V lookup: CDR1 KGHSH, CDR2 LQKENI. The CDR3 DNA reads TGTGCCAGCTCATCGGCTCACGAGCAGTACTTC. This encodes CASSSAHEQYF. Together with reference TRBV18 and TRBJ2-7, the CDR3 gives the full variable domain: NAGVMQNPRHLVRRRGQEARLRCSPMKGHSHVYWYRQLPEEGLKFMVYLQKENIIDESGMPKERFSAEFPKEGPSILRIQQVVRGDSAAYFCASSSAHEQYFGPGTRLTVT.

This sequence joins TRBV4-2 and TRBJ1-3, with 8 nucleotides matching TRBD1. The CDR3 spans 19 residues. J lost 0 bases, V lost 2 bases, and 12 bases had no gene match. Germline V gene sequence: CDR1 LGHNA, CDR2 YNFKEQ. CDR3 loop: CASSQTNAGTGSSGNTIYF. DNA for the CDR3: TGTGCCAGCAGCCAAACTAACGCCGGGACAGGCAGCTCTGGAAACACCATATATTTT.

This clone was counted only a few times. The chain carries TRBV30 and TRBJ2-5; 7 bases match TRBD2. CDR3 size: 14 residues. The J segment lost 7 bases and the V segment lost 3 bases, leaving 11 bases of the junction unmatched. From germline, CDR1 is GTSNPN and CDR2 SVGIG (reference sequence). The DNA for the CDR3 is TGTGCCTGGAGAAGGAGCGGGGAGTTTGGGACCCAGTACTTC. As protein: CAWRRSGEFGTQYF. Using reference TRBV30 and TRBJ2-5 for the parts outside the CDR3, the full variable domain is SQTIHQWPATLVQPVGSPLSLECTVEGTSNPNLYWYRQAAGRGLQLLFYSVGIGQISSEVPQNLSASRPQDRQFILSSKKLLLSDSGFYLCAWRRSGEFGTQYFGPGTRLLVL.

CDR3 protein: CSSGTGNSGYGYTF. CDR3 DNA sequence: TGCAGCTCCGGGACAGGGAATTCCGGCTATGGCTACACCTTC. V gene TRBV29-1 combines with J gene TRBJ1-2, with 9 bases identical to TRBD1. Germline loops: CDR1 SQVTM, CDR2 ANQGSEA. The CDR3 totals 14 residues. The junction had 11 bases not matched to a gene; V was cut back by 8 bases and J by 4 bases.

This CDR3 reads CASSPPSTSGGATTQYF. CDR3 sequence (DNA): TGTGCCAGCTCACCACCCTCGACTAGCGGGGGGGCCACGACCCAGTACTTC. The chain links TRBV18 to TRBJ2-5, with 14 bases identical to TRBD2. This CDR3 spans 17 amino acids. V shed 0 bases and J 7 bases; nucleotides not matched to a gene: 7. CDR1 and CDR2 (germline): KGHSH, LQKENI.

The chain employs TRBV4-1 and TRBJ2-6; D possibly corresponds to TRBD2 (7 bases). Germline loops: CDR1 MGHRA, CDR2 YSYEKL. The CDR3 is 16 residues long. Trimming pared 0 bases from V and 5 bases from J, leaving 11 bases between. The CDR3 sequence: CASSQEGGRRANVLTF. DNA of the CDR3: TGCGCCAGCAGCCAAGAGGGGGGGCGCCGGGCCAACGTCCTGACTTTC.

This chain uses TRBV9 with TRBJ2-1; D not certain. V lost 3 bases, J lost 10 bases, and 14 bases lay in between. This CDR3 comprises 13 residues. Germline V lookup: CDR1 SGDLS, CDR2 YYNGEE. The CDR3, as DNA: TGTGCCAGCAGCGGTGTGTTCTTGGGGGAGCAGTTCTTC. The encoded protein is CASSGVFLGEQFF.

V gene TRBV30 combines with J gene TRBJ2-1, with 12 bases lining up with TRBD2. Germline CDR1 and CDR2: GTSNPN and SVGIG (reference sequence). V was pared by 5 bases and J by 5 bases, with 4 bases of the junction left unmatched. The length of the CDR3 is 14 residues. In nucleotides, the CDR3 is TGTGCCTGGGGGACTAGCGGGTTCCACAATGAGCAGTTCTTC. It specifies CAWGTSGFHNEQFF.

The chain is built from TRBV6-1 and TRBJ2-1; TRBD1 matches at 9 bases. CDR1 is MNHNS and CDR2 is SASEGT in the germline V gene. The CDR3 is 16 residues long. The J segment lost 2 bases and the V segment lost 4 bases, leaving 6 bases of the junction unmatched. The CDR3 region is CASSVGWDRAYNEQFF. The CDR3 DNA sequence: TGTGCCAGCAGTGTTGGATGGGACAGGGCCTACAATGAGCAGTTCTTC.

This clone is medium-sized. This chain uses TRBV19 with TRBJ1-2, with a tentative D call TRBD1 (5 bases). This CDR3 region has 13 residues. V was trimmed by 6 bases and J by 4 bases, leaving 12 bases between them. Germline lookup yields CDR1 LNHDA and CDR2 SQIVND (reference sequence). The CDR3 here is CASSPDSIYGYTF. The CDR3, as DNA: TGTGCCAGTAGCCCTGACAGCATCTATGGCTACACCTTC.

This chain uses TRBV28 with TRBJ2-1, with a weak D call TRBD2 (6 bases). Trimming left V 3 bases short and J 0 bases short, with 9 bases between. The V gene's germline CDR1 is MDHEN and CDR2 SYDVKM. CDR3 length: 15 residues. This chain's CDR3 is CASSFPGSSYNEQFF. In DNA form, the CDR3 reads TGTGCCAGCAGTTTTCCCGGGAGCTCCTACAATGAGCAGTTCTTC.

The V gene is TRBV25-1, the J gene TRBJ2-1; the D gene could be TRBD1 or TRBD2 (7 bases each). Per germline, CDR1 MGHDK and CDR2 SYGVNS. This CDR3 is built from 18 residues. The ends were cut back, 0 bases at V and 6 bases at J, with 21 bases in the middle. This CDR3 reads CASSEYILQGGSANEQFF. In DNA form, the CDR3 reads TGTGCCAGCAGTGAATATATTCTTCAGGGGGGGTCGGCCAATGAGCAGTTCTTC.

The rearrangement links TRBV30 to TRBJ1-5; 8 bases agree with TRBD1. CDR1 and CDR2 from the germline V gene are GTSNPN and SVGIG (reference sequence). The CDR3 totals 15 residues. J was trimmed by 8 bases and V by 4 bases; bases with no gene match: 13. CDR3 sequence (DNA): TGTGCCTGGAAGGCCCCCGGGACAGGAGAGAAGCCCCAGCATTTT. Protein: CAWKAPGTGEKPQHF. Together with reference TRBV30 and TRBJ1-5, the CDR3 gives the full variable domain: SQTIHQWPATLVQPVGSPLSLECTVEGTSNPNLYWYRQAAGRGLQLLFYSVGIGQISSEVPQNLSASRPQDRQFILSSKKLLLSDSGFYLCAWKAPGTGEKPQHFGDGTRLSIL.

The genes are TRBV19 and TRBJ2-7, with TRBD2 matching over 9 bases. V gave up 3 bases and J gave up 4 bases; unmatched junction bases: 7. The CDR3 has 15 amino acids. Germline loops: CDR1 LNHDA, CDR2 SQIVND (reference sequence). CDR3 region: CASSMMVAGAYEQYF. The CDR3 DNA reads as TGTGCCAGTAGTATGATGGTAGCGGGAGCATACGAGCAGTACTTC.

This chain connects TRBV7-6 to TRBJ2-7; 11 nucleotides match TRBD1. Germline CDR1 and CDR2: SGHVS and FNYEAQ. There are 15 residues in the CDR3. The trim removed 3 bases at V and 1 base at J, leaving 2 bases unmatched. The CDR3 region is CASSLGQGGSYEQYF. The DNA for the CDR3 is TGTGCCAGCAGCTTGGGACAGGGGGGATCCTACGAGCAGTACTTC.

V usage is TRBV28 and J usage is TRBJ1-5; unclear D gene. The ends were cut back, 3 bases at V and 9 bases at J, with 6 bases in the middle. Germline values: CDR1 MDHEN, CDR2 SYDVKM. This CDR3 comprises 11 residues. The CDR3, as DNA: TGTGCCAGCAGTTTTATAGGGCCCCAGCATTTT. Translated, it gives CASSFIGPQHF.

This chain links TRBV23-1 with TRBJ1-1; possibly TRBD1 for D (5 bases). TRBV23-1 is annotated as an ORF whose role is uncertain. Trimming took off 8 bases at V and 1 base at J, with 11 bases between the two ends. This CDR3 spans 13 amino acids. CDR3 sequence reads: CASWDGRNTEAFF. DNA for the CDR3: TGCGCCAGCTGGGACGGACGGAACACTGAAGCTTTCTTT.

The chain uses TRBV27 and TRBJ2-3; TRBD1 aligns across 9 bases. The CDR3 spans 12 residues. The V and J ends lost 6 bases and 5 bases, in that order; junction bases with no gene match: 0. Germline V CDR1 and CDR2: MNHEY, SMNVEV (reference sequence). The DNA of the CDR3 is TGTGCCAGCAGGACAGGGGGAGATACGCAGTATTTT. Protein product: CASRTGGDTQYF.

The chain recombines TRBV25-1 with TRBJ1-6; 8 nucleotides align to TRBD1. The CDR3 is made up of 15 amino acids. Germline CDR1 reads MGHDK; CDR2 reads SYGVNS. V gave up 1 base and J gave up 10 bases; unmatched junction bases: 6. CDR3 residues: CASSESDREGSPLHF. The CDR3 DNA reads TGTGCCAGCAGTGAATCGGACAGGGAAGGCTCACCCCTCCACTTT.

The gene calls are TRBV18 and TRBJ1-6, with TRBD1 matching over 9 bases. Germline V CDR1 and CDR2: KGHSH, LQKENI. After removal of 5 bases from V and 5 bases from J, the junction contained 4 bases not matched to a gene. CDR3 length equals 15 residues. CDR3 DNA sequence: TGTGCCAGCTCAAAGGGACAGGGAAATAATTCACCCCTCCACTTT. Its translation: CASSKGQGNNSPLHF.

This rearrangement joins TRBV5-1 to TRBJ2-2; the D call may be TRBD1 or TRBD2 (5 bases each). V lost 4 bases and J lost 4, with 17 bases in between. Germline lookup yields CDR1 SGHRS and CDR2 YFSETQ. The length of the CDR3 is 16 residues. The CDR3 region is CASSQGRGDGTGELFF. Here the CDR3 DNA reads TGCGCCAGCAGCCAAGGGAGAGGGGATGGCACCGGGGAGCTGTTTTTT.

This clone came up a few times. The J gene is TRBJ2-2, the V gene TRBV7-6; tentative D call: TRBD1 (6 bases). This CDR3 spans 16 amino acids. Per germline, CDR1 SGHVS and CDR2 FNYEAQ. V shed 4 bases and J shed 0 bases, with 12 bases lying between them. Written as DNA, the CDR3 is TGTGCCAGCAGCTCCTTGACAGGACCGAACACCGGGGAGCTGTTTTTT. It specifies CASSSLTGPNTGELFF.

Only a few counts were recorded for this clone. V usage is TRBV9 and J usage is TRBJ1-1; D ambiguous. Germline loops: CDR1 SGDLS, CDR2 YYNGEE. Trimming shortened V by 2 bases and J by 1 base, and 9 bases separated the two germline ends. The CDR3 has 14 amino acids. The CDR3 loop is CASSVGWGNTEAFF. The CDR3 DNA sequence: TGTGCCAGCAGCGTTGGCTGGGGGAACACTGAAGCTTTCTTT.

The chain has TRBV5-6 and TRBJ1-2; tentatively, D is TRBD1 (5 bases). This CDR3 is 13 amino acids long. Trimming cost V 1 base and J 5 bases, with 9 bases left between them. In germline, CDR1 is SGHDT, CDR2 YYEEEE. The CDR3 reads CASSLTGTYGYTF. The CDR3, as DNA: TGTGCCAGCAGCTTGACAGGTACTTATGGCTACACCTTC.

CDR3 DNA sequence: TGCGCCAGCAGCCAAGATCACGAGGCCCCCTACGAGCAGTACTTC. Translation gives CASSQDHEAPYEQYF. The V call is TRBV4-1, the J call TRBJ2-7; D gene uncertain. The ends were cut back, 0 bases at V and 2 bases at J, with 11 bases in the middle. Germline CDR1 is MGHRA and CDR2 is YSYEKL. The CDR3 length is 15 residues.

This clone came up once. This CDR3 is CASSGGDGTDTQYF. CDR3 coding DNA: TGTGCCAGCAGTGGGGGGGACGGCACAGATACGCAGTATTTT. This chain links TRBV6-1 with TRBJ2-3, with TRBD2 as a possible D gene (6 bases). Trimming took 4 bases from V and 1 from J, leaving 9 bases between them. There are 14 residues in the CDR3. CDR1 MNHNS and CDR2 SASEGT come from the germline V gene.